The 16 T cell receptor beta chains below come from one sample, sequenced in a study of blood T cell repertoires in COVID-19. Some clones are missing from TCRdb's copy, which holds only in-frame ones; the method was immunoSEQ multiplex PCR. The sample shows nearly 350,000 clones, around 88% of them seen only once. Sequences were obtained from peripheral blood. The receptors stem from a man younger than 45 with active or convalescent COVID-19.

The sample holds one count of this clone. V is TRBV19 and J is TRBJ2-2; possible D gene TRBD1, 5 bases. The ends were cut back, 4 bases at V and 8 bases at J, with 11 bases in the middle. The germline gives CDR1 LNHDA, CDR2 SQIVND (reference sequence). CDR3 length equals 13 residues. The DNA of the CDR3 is TGTGCCAGTAGTAGGGTCAGGGCTGGGGAGCTGTTTTTT. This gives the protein CASSRVRAGELFF.

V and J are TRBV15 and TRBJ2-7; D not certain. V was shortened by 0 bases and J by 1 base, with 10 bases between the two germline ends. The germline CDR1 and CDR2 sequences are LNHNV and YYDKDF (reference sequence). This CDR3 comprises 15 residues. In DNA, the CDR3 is TGTGCCACCAGCAGAGATCTGGCTGTTTCCTACGAGCAGTACTTC. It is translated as CATSRDLAVSYEQYF.

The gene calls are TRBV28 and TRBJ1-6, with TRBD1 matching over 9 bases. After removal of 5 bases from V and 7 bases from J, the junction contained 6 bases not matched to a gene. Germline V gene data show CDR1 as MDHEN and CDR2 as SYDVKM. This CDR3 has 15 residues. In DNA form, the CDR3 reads TGTGCCAGCAGTACAGGGGGCGCGGGGAATTCACCCCTCCACTTT. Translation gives CASSTGGAGNSPLHF.

This CDR3 reads CASSIGTTPETQYF. The CDR3 bases are TGTGCCAGTAGTATAGGGACTACCCCAGAGACCCAGTACTTC. This chain links TRBV19 with TRBJ2-5, with a weak D call TRBD2 (6 bases). CDR3 length: 14 residues. The V end was cut by 1 base, the J end by 4 bases, with 10 bases between. Germline V gives CDR1 LNHDA, CDR2 SQIVND (reference sequence).

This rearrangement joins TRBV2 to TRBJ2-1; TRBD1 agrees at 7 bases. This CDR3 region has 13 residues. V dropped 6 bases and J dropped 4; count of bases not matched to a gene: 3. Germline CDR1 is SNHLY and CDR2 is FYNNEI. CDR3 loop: CASRDRSYNEQFF. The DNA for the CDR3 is TGTGCCAGCAGGGACAGGTCTTACAATGAGCAGTTCTTC.

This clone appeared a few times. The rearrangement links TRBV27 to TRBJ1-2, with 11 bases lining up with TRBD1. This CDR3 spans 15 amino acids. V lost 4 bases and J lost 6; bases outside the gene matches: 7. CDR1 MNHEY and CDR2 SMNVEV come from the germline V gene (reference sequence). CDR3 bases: TGTGCCAGCAGTTCCCCGGGACAGGGGGACGATGGCTACACCTTC. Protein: CASSSPGQGDDGYTF.

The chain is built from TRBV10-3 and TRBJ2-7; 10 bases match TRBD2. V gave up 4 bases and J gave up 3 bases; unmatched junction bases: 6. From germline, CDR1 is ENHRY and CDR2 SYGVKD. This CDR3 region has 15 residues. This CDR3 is CAISGGLAEDYEQYF. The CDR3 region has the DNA TGTGCCATCAGTGGCGGACTAGCGGAGGACTACGAGCAGTACTTC.

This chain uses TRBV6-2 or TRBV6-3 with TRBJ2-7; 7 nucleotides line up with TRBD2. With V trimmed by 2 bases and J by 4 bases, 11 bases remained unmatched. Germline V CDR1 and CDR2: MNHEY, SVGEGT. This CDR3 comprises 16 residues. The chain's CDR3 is CASSYPMASGSYEQYF. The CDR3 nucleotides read TGTGCCAGCAGTTACCCCATGGCTAGCGGTTCGTACGAGCAGTACTTC.

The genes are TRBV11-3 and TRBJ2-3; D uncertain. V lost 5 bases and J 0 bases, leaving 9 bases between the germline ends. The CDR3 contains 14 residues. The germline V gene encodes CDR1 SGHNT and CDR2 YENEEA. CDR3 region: CASSLTRSTDTQYF. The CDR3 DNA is TGTGCCAGCAGCCTTACCAGGAGCACAGATACGCAGTATTTT.

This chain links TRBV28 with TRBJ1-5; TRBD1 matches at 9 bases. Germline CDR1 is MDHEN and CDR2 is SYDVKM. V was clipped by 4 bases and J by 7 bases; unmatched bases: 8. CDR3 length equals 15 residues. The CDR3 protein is CASSWDRELDQPQHF. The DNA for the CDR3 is TGTGCCAGCAGTTGGGACAGGGAGTTGGACCAGCCCCAGCATTTT.

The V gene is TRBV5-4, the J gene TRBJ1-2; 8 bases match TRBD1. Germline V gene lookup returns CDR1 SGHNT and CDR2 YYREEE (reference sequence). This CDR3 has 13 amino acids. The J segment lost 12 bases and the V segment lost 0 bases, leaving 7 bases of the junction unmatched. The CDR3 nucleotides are TGTGCCAGCAGCTTGGCAGGGGGCACGATAGACACCTTC. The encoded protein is CASSLAGGTIDTF.

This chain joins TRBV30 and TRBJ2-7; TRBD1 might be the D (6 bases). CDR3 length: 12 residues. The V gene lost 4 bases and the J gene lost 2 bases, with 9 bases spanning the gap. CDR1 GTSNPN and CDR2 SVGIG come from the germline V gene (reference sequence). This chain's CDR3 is CAWMGAAYEQYF. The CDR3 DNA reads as TGTGCCTGGATGGGGGCCGCCTACGAGCAGTACTTC.

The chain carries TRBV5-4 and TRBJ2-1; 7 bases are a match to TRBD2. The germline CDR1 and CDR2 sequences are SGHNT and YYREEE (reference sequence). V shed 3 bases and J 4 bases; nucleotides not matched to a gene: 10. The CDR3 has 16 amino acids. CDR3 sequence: CASSYGTTLAYNEQFF. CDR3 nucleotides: TGTGCCAGCAGCTACGGGACTACTCTCGCGTACAATGAGCAGTTCTTC. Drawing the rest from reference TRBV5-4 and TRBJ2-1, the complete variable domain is ETGVTQSPTHLIKTRGQQVTLRCSSQSGHNTVSWYQQALGQGPQFIFQYYREEENGRGNFPPRFSGLQFPNYSSELNVNALELDDSALYLCASSYGTTLAYNEQFFGPGTRLTVL.

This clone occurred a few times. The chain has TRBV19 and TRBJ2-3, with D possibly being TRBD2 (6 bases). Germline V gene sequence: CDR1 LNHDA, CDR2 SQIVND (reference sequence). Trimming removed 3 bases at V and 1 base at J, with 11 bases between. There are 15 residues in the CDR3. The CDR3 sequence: CASSIGGARTDTQYF. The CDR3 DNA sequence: TGTGCCAGTAGTATCGGAGGGGCCCGCACAGATACGCAGTATTTT.

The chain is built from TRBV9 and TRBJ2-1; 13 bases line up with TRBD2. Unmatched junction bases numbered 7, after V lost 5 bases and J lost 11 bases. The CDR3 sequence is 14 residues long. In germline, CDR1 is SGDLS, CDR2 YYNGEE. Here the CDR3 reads CASSTSGRGDQQFF. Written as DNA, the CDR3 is TGTGCCAGCAGTACTAGCGGGAGGGGGGACCAGCAGTTCTTC.

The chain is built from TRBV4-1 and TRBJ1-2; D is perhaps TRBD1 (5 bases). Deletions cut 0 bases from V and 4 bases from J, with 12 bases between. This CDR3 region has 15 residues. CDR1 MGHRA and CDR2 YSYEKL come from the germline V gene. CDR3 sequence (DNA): TGCGCCAGCAGCCAAGATCCAGGGATGGGCTATGGCTACACCTTC. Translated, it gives CASSQDPGMGYGYTF.